What follows describes a single T cell receptor (beta chain). TCRdb processed the 5' RACE reads again and assigns one entry to each CDR3 protein, with no DNA. Its table lists approximately 330,000 distinct CDR3 sequences. The sample belongs to a study of monozygotic twins with inflammatory bowel disease. The CDR3 length is 13 residues. Germline assignment: CDR1 SGHNT and CDR2 YYREEE (reference sequence). Sequencing was done on a sample of blood. The chain joins TRBV5-4 to TRBJ1-1; the D gene TCRdb calls, TRBD1, cannot be checked with no DNA. The receptor was derived from a human donor with ulcerative colitis or Crohn's disease, or a healthy co-twin of an affected twin (not recorded which). Here the CDR3 reads CASSHAGAFEAFF.